The 16 T cell receptor beta chains below all came from one sample that was sequenced in a study of blood T cell repertoires in COVID-19. Produced via immunoSEQ multiplex PCR; TCRdb's table is partial and in-frame only. This sample has about 180,000 clones; around 85% occur once, and the top ten carry 15% to 20%. The sequenced sample was peripheral blood. All receptors derive from a person aged 65-85 years with COVID-19, enrolled during active disease.

This rearrangement joins TRBV28 to TRBJ2-3; 11 bases align to TRBD2. The V segment lost 3 bases and the J segment 3 bases; nucleotides outside the gene matches: 5. The CDR3 is made up of 16 amino acids. Germline V gene lookup returns CDR1 MDHEN and CDR2 SYDVKM. DNA of the CDR3: TGTGCCAGCAGTTTGTGGACTAGCGGGCCTACAGATACGCAGTATTTT. Protein: CASSLWTSGPTDTQYF.

The rearrangement joins TRBV7-2 to TRBJ2-5, with D perhaps matching TRBD2 (5 bases). Trimming took off 5 bases at V and 3 bases at J, with 10 bases between the two ends. Germline V lookup: CDR1 SGHTA, CDR2 FQGNSA. The CDR3 length is 13 residues. The CDR3: CASSTRTEETQYF. As DNA, the CDR3 is TGTGCCAGCAGCACCCGGACTGAAGAGACCCAGTACTTC.

The V and J genes are TRBV28 and TRBJ2-5, with 10 bases matching TRBD1. J lost 3 bases, V lost 6 bases, and 7 bases had no gene match. Germline V CDR1 and CDR2: MDHEN, SYDVKM. The CDR3 consists of 15 residues. The CDR3 sequence is CASSLGQGGEETQYF. Here the CDR3 DNA reads TGTGCCAGCAGCTTAGGACAGGGGGGAGAAGAGACCCAGTACTTC.

This chain connects TRBV19 to TRBJ1-2, with 7 bases lining up with TRBD1. V dropped 6 bases and J dropped 6; count of bases not matched to a gene: 4. The CDR3 has 12 amino acids. CDR1 and CDR2 (germline): LNHDA, SQIVND (reference sequence). The DNA of the CDR3 is TGTGCCAGTAGCCAGACAGGGCATGGCTACACCTTC. This codes for CASSQTGHGYTF.

The chain has TRBV19 and TRBJ2-5, with 7 nucleotides matching TRBD2. Germline lookup yields CDR1 LNHDA and CDR2 SQIVND (reference sequence). V was pared by 8 bases and J by 0 bases, with 12 bases of the junction left unmatched. The CDR3 loop spans 16 amino acids. For the CDR3, the DNA is TGTGCCAGTCAACACCCGGGGGGTATGGACCAAGAGACCCAGTACTTC. It yields the protein CASQHPGGMDQETQYF.

The chain joins TRBV27 to TRBJ2-5; D may be TRBD1 (6 bases). The CDR3 sequence is 14 residues long. CDR1 and CDR2 from the germline V gene are MNHEY and SMNVEV (reference sequence). Trimming took off 3 bases at V and 7 bases at J, with 15 bases between the two ends. The CDR3 DNA follows: TGTGCCAGCAGTTTCAGGGGCCGGGGTGGGACCCAGTACTTC. Amino acid sequence: CASSFRGRGGTQYF.

V is TRBV11-2 and J is TRBJ1-2; D ambiguous. The V and J ends lost 1 base and 6 bases respectively, with 15 bases between them. Germline lookup yields CDR1 SGHAT and CDR2 FQNNGV. The CDR3 has 15 amino acids. This chain's CDR3 is CASSLGSSGNHGYTF. The CDR3 DNA reads TGTGCCAGCAGCTTAGGGTCCTCGGGGAATCATGGCTACACCTTC.

The chain combines TRBV6-2 or TRBV6-3 with TRBJ2-1, with 11 bases fitting TRBD2. Looked up from germline, CDR1 is MNHEY and CDR2 is SVGEGT. The CDR3 consists of 18 residues. V gave up 6 bases and J gave up 9 bases; unmatched junction bases: 19. The CDR3 loop reads CASSPIFSGRAHGSEQFF. Written as DNA, the CDR3 is TGTGCCAGCAGCCCCATTTTTAGCGGGAGGGCCCACGGGAGTGAGCAGTTCTTC.

In this sample, this clone turned up a few times. The rearrangement links TRBV6-6 to TRBJ2-7; the match to TRBD2 covers 7 bases. Trimming at V came to 2 bases and at J to 5 bases, leaving 9 bases not matched to a gene. Germline V CDR1 and CDR2: MNHNY, SVGAGI (reference sequence). The CDR3 runs 15 residues. The CDR3 nucleotides read TGTGCCAGCAGTTACGCGGCAGCGGGAATCAACGAGCAGTACTTC. This translates into CASSYAAAGINEQYF.

The chain uses TRBV13 and TRBJ2-1, with 8 bases that match TRBD2. The germline V gene encodes CDR1 PRHDT and CDR2 FYEKMQ (reference sequence). The ends lost 4 bases at V and 7 bases at J; junction bases unmatched: 9. This CDR3 comprises 15 residues. CDR3 coding DNA: TGTGCCAGCAGCTCCGAATTCGAGCGGGAGAATGAGCAGTTCTTC. Amino acids: CASSSEFERENEQFF.

The V gene is TRBV19, the J gene TRBJ1-5; D gene ambiguous. In germline, CDR1 is LNHDA, CDR2 SQIVND (reference sequence). V gave up 6 bases and J gave up 5 bases, with 14 bases separating them. The length of the CDR3 is 14 residues. The CDR3 DNA follows: TGTGCCAGTAGGGTAGGGAAGCGGGATCAGCCCCAGCATTTT. Its protein is CASRVGKRDQPQHF.

The rearrangement joins TRBV6-5 to TRBJ2-7; no firm D call. V lost 6 bases and J lost 0, with 6 bases in between. This CDR3 is 12 amino acids long. Germline loops: CDR1 MNHEY, CDR2 SVGAGI. CDR3 nucleotide sequence: TGTGCCAGCAGGGCCTTCTCCTACGAGCAGTACTTC. Translated: CASRAFSYEQYF.

This chain joins TRBV10-3 and TRBJ1-6; a possible D gene is TRBD1 (5 bases). The germline V gene has CDR1 ENHRY and CDR2 SYGVKD. This CDR3 region has 12 residues. V was clipped by 6 bases and J by 8 bases, with 8 bases between them. The CDR3 bases are TGTGCCATCAGAGAGACAGATTCACCCCTCCACTTT. The encoded protein is CAIRETDSPLHF.

This chain links TRBV7-3 with TRBJ2-1; 8 bases line up with TRBD2. Germline values: CDR1 SGHTA, CDR2 FQGTGA. The CDR3 has 14 residues. The junction had 7 bases not matched to a gene; V was cut back by 5 bases and J by 7 bases. CDR3 DNA: TGTGCCAGCAGCCCCGCCGGGGGGGCTAATGAGCAGTTCTTC. Amino acids: CASSPAGGANEQFF.

This clone was seen only a few times. This chain uses TRBV6-2 or TRBV6-3 with TRBJ1-1; TRBD1 matches 8 bases. Germline V lookup: CDR1 MNHEY, CDR2 SVGEGT. This CDR3 spans 16 amino acids. The ends lost 2 bases at V and 1 base at J; junction bases unmatched: 6. The CDR3 region has the DNA TGTGCCAGCAGTTACGAGGACAGGGTCCGGAACACTGAAGCTTTCTTT. As protein: CASSYEDRVRNTEAFF.

The rearrangement uses TRBV4-2 and TRBJ1-1; D ambiguous. V lost 0 bases and J lost 8, with 10 bases in between. Looked up from germline, CDR1 is LGHNA and CDR2 is YNFKEQ. This CDR3 contains 13 residues. This CDR3 is CASSQDAGTEAFF. DNA of the CDR3: TGTGCCAGCAGCCAAGATGCGGGTACCGAAGCTTTCTTT.